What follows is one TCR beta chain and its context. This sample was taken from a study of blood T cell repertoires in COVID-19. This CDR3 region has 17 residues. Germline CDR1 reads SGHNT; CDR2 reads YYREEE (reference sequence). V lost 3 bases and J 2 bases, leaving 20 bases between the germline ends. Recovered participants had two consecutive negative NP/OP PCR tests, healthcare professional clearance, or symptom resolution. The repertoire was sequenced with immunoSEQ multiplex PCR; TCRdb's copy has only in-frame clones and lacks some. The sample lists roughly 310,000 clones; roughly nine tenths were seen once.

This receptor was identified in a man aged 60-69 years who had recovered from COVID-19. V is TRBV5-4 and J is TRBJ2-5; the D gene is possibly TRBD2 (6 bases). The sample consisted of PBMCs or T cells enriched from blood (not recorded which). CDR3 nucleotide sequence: TGTGCCAGCAGCTCCCGGCGCGGAGGGCCCGCTCAAGAGACCCAGTACTTC. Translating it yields CASSSRRGGPAQETQYF.